Sequencing of this TCR beta chain was carried out in a study of blood T cell repertoires in COVID-19. Sequenced by immunoSEQ multiplex PCR; TCRdb stores in-frame clones only, minus some. The table shows some 350,000 clones, with about 87% occurring only once. Only one count was recorded for this clone. The CDR3 has 14 residues. V was clipped by 2 bases and J by 2 bases; unmatched bases: 2. Germline V gene lookup returns CDR1 MDHEN and CDR2 SYDVKM. The chain employs TRBV28 and TRBJ2-7; TRBD1 matches 8 bases. The source material was PBMCs or T cells enriched from blood (not recorded which). This receptor was taken from a woman between 25 and 40 years old who had recovered from COVID-19. CDR3: CASSLGQGTYEQYF. The CDR3, as DNA: TGTGCCAGCAGTTTAGGACAGGGAACCTACGAGCAGTACTTC.